This TCR beta chain was identified during a study of blood T cell repertoires in COVID-19. Study context: Whether acute or convalescent, the COVID-19 samples came from the United States, Italy and Spain.

This clone has just one count. TCRdb keeps only in-frame clones here, not all; method: immunoSEQ multiplex PCR. The sample includes about 120,000 clones, just over 70% of them seen just once. The sequenced sample consisted of peripheral blood. This sequence was found in a human donor with acute or convalescent COVID-19. The donor label of this sample is uncertain.

CDR3 in DNA: TGTGCCAGCAGCTTAGTAGGCGGGGGGGCCGCAAATGAGCAGTTCTTC. It translates to CASSLVGGGAANEQFF. This chain uses TRBV7-6 with TRBJ2-1; 9 bases fit TRBD2. J was trimmed by 7 bases and V by 1 base; bases with no gene match: 8. Germline CDR1 is SGHVS and CDR2 is FNYEAQ. The CDR3 consists of 16 residues.